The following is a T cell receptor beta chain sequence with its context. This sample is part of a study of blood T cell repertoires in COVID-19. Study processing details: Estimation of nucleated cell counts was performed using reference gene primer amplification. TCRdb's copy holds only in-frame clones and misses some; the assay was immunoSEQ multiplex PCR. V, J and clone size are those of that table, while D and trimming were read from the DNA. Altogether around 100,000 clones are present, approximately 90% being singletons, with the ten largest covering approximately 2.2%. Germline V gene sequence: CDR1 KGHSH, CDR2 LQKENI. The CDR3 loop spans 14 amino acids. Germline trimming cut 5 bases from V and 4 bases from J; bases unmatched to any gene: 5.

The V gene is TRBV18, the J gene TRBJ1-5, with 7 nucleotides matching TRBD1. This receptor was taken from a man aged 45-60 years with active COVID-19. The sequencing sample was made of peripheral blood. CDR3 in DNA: TGTGCCAGCTCAGACAGGGTTCGAAATCAGCCCCAGCATTTT. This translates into CASSDRVRNQPQHF.